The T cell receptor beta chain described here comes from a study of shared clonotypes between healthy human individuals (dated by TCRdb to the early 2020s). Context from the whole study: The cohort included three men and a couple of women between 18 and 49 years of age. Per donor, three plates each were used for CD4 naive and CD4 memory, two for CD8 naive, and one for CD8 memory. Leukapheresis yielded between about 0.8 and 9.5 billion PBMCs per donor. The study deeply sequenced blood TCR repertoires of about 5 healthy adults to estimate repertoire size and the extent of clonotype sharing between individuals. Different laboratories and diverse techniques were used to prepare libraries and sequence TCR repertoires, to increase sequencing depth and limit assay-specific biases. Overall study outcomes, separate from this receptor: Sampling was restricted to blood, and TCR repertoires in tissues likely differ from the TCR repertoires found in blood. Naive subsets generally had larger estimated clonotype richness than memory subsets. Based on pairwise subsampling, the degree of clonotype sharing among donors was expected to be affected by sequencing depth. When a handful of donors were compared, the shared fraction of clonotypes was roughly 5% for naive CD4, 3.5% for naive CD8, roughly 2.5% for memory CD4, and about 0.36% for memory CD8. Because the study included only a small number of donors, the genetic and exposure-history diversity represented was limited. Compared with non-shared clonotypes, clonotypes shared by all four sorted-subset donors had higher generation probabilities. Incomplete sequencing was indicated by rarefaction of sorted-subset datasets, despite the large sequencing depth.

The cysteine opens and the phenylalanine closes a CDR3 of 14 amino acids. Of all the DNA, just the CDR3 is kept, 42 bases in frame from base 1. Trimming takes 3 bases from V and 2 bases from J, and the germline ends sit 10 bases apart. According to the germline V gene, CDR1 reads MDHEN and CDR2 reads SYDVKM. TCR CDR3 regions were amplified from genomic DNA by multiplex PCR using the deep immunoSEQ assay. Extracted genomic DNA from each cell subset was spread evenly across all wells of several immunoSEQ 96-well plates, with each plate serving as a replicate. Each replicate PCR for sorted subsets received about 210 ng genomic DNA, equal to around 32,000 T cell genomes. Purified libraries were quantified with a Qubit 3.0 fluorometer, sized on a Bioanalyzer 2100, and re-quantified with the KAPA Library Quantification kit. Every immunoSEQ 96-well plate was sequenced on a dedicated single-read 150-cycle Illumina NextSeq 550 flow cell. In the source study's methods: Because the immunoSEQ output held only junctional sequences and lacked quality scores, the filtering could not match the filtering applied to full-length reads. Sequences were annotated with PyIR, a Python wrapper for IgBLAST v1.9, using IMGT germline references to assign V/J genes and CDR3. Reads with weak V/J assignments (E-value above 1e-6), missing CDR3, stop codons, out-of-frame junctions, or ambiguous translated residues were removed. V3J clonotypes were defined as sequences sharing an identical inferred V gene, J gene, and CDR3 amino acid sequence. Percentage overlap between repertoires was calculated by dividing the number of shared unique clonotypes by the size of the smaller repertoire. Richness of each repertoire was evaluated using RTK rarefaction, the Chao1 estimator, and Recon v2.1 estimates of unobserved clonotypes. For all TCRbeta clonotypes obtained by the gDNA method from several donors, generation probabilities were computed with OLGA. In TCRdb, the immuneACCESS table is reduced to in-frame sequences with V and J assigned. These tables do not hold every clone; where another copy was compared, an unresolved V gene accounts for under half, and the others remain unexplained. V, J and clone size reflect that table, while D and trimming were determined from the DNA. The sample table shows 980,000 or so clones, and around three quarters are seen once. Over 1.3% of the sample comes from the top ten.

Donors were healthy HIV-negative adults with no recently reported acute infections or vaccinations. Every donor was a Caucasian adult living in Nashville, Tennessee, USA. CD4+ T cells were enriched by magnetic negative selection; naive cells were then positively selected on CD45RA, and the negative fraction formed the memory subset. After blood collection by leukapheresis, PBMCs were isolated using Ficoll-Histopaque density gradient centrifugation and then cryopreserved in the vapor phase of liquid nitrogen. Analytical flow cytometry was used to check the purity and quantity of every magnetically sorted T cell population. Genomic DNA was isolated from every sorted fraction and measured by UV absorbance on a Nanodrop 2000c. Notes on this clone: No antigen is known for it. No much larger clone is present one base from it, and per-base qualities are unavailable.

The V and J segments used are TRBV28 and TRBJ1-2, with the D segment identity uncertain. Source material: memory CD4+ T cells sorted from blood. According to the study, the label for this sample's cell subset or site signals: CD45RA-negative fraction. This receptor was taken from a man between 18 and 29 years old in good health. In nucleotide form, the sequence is TGTGCCAGCAGTTTGGATCGGAGAAACTATGGCTACACCTTC. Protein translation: CASSLDRRNYGYTF.